These T cell receptor beta chains were read from a single sample in a study of T cell changes during pregnancy in multiple sclerosis. Sequencing used immunoSEQ multiplex PCR; TCRdb keeps in-frame clones, though not all of them. Of 40,000 to 60,000 clones listed, 85% to 95% were seen once; the top ten hold roughly 5.4%. The sequencing used CD8+ T cells from peripheral blood mononuclear cells, collected before pregnancy. Receptor source: a female donor with multiple sclerosis, enrolled in a pregnancy study. Each CDR3 is given with its conserved first and last residue. The D gene is left open where the match is weak.

D gene: .
V gene: TRBV27
J gene: TRBJ2-3
CDR3 protein: CASSSRTDTQYF

D gene: .
V gene: TRBV5-5
J gene: TRBJ2-7
CDR3 protein: CASRPTGSYEQYF

D gene: .
V gene: TRBV5-4
J gene: TRBJ1-1
CDR3 protein: CASSLFVGGNTEAFF

D gene: TRBD2
V gene: TRBV7-8
J gene: TRBJ2-3
CDR3 protein: CASSRTLAGVSDTQYF

D gene: TRBD1
V gene: TRBV4-1
J gene: TRBJ1-3
CDR3 protein: CASSQEVGTGGVRVGTIYF

D gene: TRBD2
V gene: TRBV15
J gene: TRBJ2-3
CDR3 protein: CATSVGRSGRIRNTQYF

D gene: TRBD1
V gene: TRBV7-8
J gene: TRBJ2-3
CDR3 protein: CASHSWTGSTDTQYF

D gene: .
V gene: TRBV5-6
J gene: TRBJ1-1
CDR3 protein: CASRGPSRTEAFF

D gene: TRBD2
V gene: TRBV5-6
J gene: TRBJ2-7
CDR3 protein: CASSLSPGGEQYF

D gene: TRBD1
V gene: TRBV9
J gene: TRBJ2-2
CDR3 protein: CASSVAGTALNTGELFF

D gene: TRBD1
V gene: TRBV27
J gene: TRBJ2-7
CDR3 protein: CASRTGGDEQYF

D gene: .
V gene: TRBV28
J gene: TRBJ2-4
CDR3 protein: CASRGPENIQYF

D gene: .
V gene: TRBV29-1
J gene: TRBJ1-2
CDR3 protein: CSVSGGPYGYTF

D gene: .
V gene: TRBV28
J gene: TRBJ2-7
CDR3 protein: CASSFPISAGSSYEQYF

D gene: .
V gene: TRBV5-6
J gene: TRBJ2-7
CDR3 protein: CASNGGINEQYF

D gene: TRBD1
V gene: TRBV19
J gene: TRBJ2-1
CDR3 protein: CASRTGNYNEQFF

D gene: .
V gene: TRBV13
J gene: TRBJ1-2
CDR3 protein: CASSFSGDGGYTF

D gene: TRBD2
V gene: TRBV4-2
J gene: TRBJ2-7
CDR3 protein: CASSQETSGLYEQYF

D gene: .
V gene: TRBV7-8
J gene: TRBJ1-1
CDR3 protein: CASSSPEGRENTEAFF

D gene: TRBD2
V gene: TRBV7-2
J gene: TRBJ2-1
CDR3 protein: CASSLLAGANNEQFF

D gene: TRBD1
V gene: TRBV15
J gene: TRBJ2-1
CDR3 protein: CATSRDSNTGTGVNEQFF

D gene: TRBD2
V gene: TRBV9
J gene: TRBJ2-1
CDR3 protein: CASSVGSGSRDEQFF

D gene: .
V gene: TRBV5-6
J gene: TRBJ1-2
CDR3 protein: CASSPAGGLYGYTF

D gene: TRBD1
V gene: TRBV29-1
J gene: TRBJ2-7
CDR3 protein: CSVESGTGEAEQYF

D gene: TRBD1
V gene: TRBV27
J gene: TRBJ2-2
CDR3 protein: CASTRTGTTGELFF

D gene: TRBD1
V gene: TRBV5-4
J gene: TRBJ2-5
CDR3 protein: CASSWDSQETQYF

D gene: TRBD1
V gene: TRBV10-3
J gene: TRBJ2-7
CDR3 protein: CAISDPRGRGQSSYEQYF

D gene: TRBD2
V gene: TRBV7-2
J gene: TRBJ2-7
CDR3 protein: CASKIGGLSYEQYF

D gene: .
V gene: TRBV7-9
J gene: TRBJ1-2
CDR3 protein: CASSSGVDYGYTF

D gene: .
V gene: TRBV28
J gene: TRBJ1-4
CDR3 protein: CASRHAPGGLFF

D gene: .
V gene: TRBV19
J gene: TRBJ2-1
CDR3 protein: CASSTGGISEQFF

D gene: TRBD1
V gene: TRBV28
J gene: TRBJ2-7
CDR3 protein: CASSLSGGGYEQYF

D gene: .
V gene: TRBV27
J gene: TRBJ2-3
CDR3 protein: CASRPIAEWGTDTQYF

D gene: TRBD2
V gene: TRBV9
J gene: TRBJ2-1
CDR3 protein: CASSVALAGAGNEQFF

D gene: .
V gene: TRBV29-1
J gene: TRBJ2-1
CDR3 protein: CSVEGLSSYNEQFF

D gene: TRBD1
V gene: TRBV11-2
J gene: TRBJ1-4
CDR3 protein: CASSPNTGTVNF

D gene: .
V gene: TRBV9
J gene: TRBJ2-7
CDR3 protein: CASSLGAGAYEQYF

D gene: TRBD1
V gene: TRBV2
J gene: TRBJ2-1
CDR3 protein: CASLRDREVGNEQFF

D gene: TRBD2
V gene: TRBV30
J gene: TRBJ2-7
CDR3 protein: CAWTLGGGSEQYF

D gene: .
V gene: TRBV7-8
J gene: TRBJ2-1
CDR3 protein: CASSLEASDGEQFF

D gene: .
V gene: TRBV9
J gene: TRBJ2-3
CDR3 protein: CASSVNSADTQYF

D gene: TRBD2
V gene: TRBV27
J gene: TRBJ2-1
CDR3 protein: CASSFLSGSSYNEQFF

D gene: TRBD1
V gene: TRBV19
J gene: TRBJ2-2
CDR3 protein: CASSPWTGGGNGELFF

D gene: TRBD2
V gene: TRBV4-1
J gene: TRBJ2-3
CDR3 protein: CASSQRLEVVGRSRGTQYF

D gene: .
V gene: TRBV28
J gene: TRBJ1-1
CDR3 protein: CASSLGQSKDMNTEAFF

D gene: .
V gene: TRBV6-1
J gene: TRBJ1-1
CDR3 protein: CASSEAAGRAEAFF

D gene: TRBD1
V gene: TRBV28
J gene: TRBJ1-5
CDR3 protein: CASGPTGAYNQPQHF

D gene: .
V gene: TRBV13
J gene: TRBJ2-7
CDR3 protein: CASSPRGGSSYEQYF

D gene: .
V gene: TRBV5-6
J gene: TRBJ1-5
CDR3 protein: CASSLWGLGNQPQHF

D gene: .
V gene: TRBV30
J gene: TRBJ2-1
CDR3 protein: CAWSEGVSSYNEQFF

D gene: .
V gene: TRBV5-5
J gene: TRBJ2-3
CDR3 protein: CASSLSSGRTDTQYF

D gene: TRBD1
V gene: TRBV9
J gene: TRBJ2-2
CDR3 protein: CASSVTQGAPQSGELFF

D gene: .
V gene: TRBV6-1
J gene: TRBJ2-7
CDR3 protein: CASSNRGNSYEQYF

D gene: .
V gene: TRBV5-5
J gene: TRBJ1-1
CDR3 protein: CASSLDRLNSEAFF

D gene: .
V gene: TRBV27
J gene: TRBJ1-1
CDR3 protein: CASSNSLNTEAFF

D gene: TRBD1
V gene: TRBV25-1
J gene: TRBJ2-1
CDR3 protein: CASSLEGQGAYNEQFF